The 12 T cell receptor beta chains given below trace back to one sample, sequenced in a study of blood T cell repertoires in COVID-19. Only in-frame clones appear in the TCRdb table, and some are missing; sequencing was by immunoSEQ multiplex PCR. This table holds some 270,000 clones, 80% to 85% found once. What was sequenced was peripheral blood. These receptors were taken from a person aged 70 to 80 with COVID-19, enrolled during active disease.

The chain recombines TRBV9 with TRBJ1-1; D perhaps matches TRBD1 (5 bases). The CDR3 totals 14 residues. The germline CDR1 and CDR2 sequences are SGDLS and YYNGEE. V shed 0 bases and J shed 8 bases, with 14 bases lying between them. Here the CDR3 reads CASSVGPPGWEAFF. CDR3 nucleotide sequence: TGTGCCAGCAGCGTAGGACCGCCAGGGTGGGAAGCTTTCTTT.

This chain links TRBV7-2 with TRBJ1-5; TRBD1 might be the D (6 bases). Trimming pared 0 bases from V and 9 bases from J, leaving 18 bases between. Looked up from germline, CDR1 is SGHTA and CDR2 is FQGNSA. The CDR3 extends over 16 amino acids. CDR3 in amino acids: CASSLAGDTLRGPQHF. CDR3 in DNA: TGTGCCAGCAGCTTAGCGGGGGACACGCTTCGGGGGCCCCAGCATTTT. Filled out from reference TRBV7-2 and TRBJ1-5, the complete variable domain reads GAGVSQSPSNKVTEKGKDVELRCDPISGHTALYWYRQSLGQGLEFLIYFQGNSAPDKSGLPSDRFSAERTGGSVSTLTIQRTQQEDSAVYLCASSLAGDTLRGPQHFGDGTRLSIL.

The V call is TRBV19, the J call TRBJ1-3; TRBD1 might be the D (5 bases). The CDR3 sequence is 16 residues long. Trimming left V 10 bases short and J 0 bases short, with 19 bases between. CDR1 and CDR2 from the germline V gene are LNHDA and SQIVND (reference sequence). The CDR3 region has the DNA TGTGCCACCGAAGGGGTTCCCCTTTACTCTGGAAACACCATATATTTT. This sequence encodes CATEGVPLYSGNTIYF.

The chain employs TRBV2 and TRBJ1-5; D unresolved. The CDR3 runs to 13 residues. Trimming cost V 3 bases and J 7 bases, with 10 bases left between them. Germline-derived CDR1 and CDR2 are SNHLY and FYNNEI. This CDR3 reads CASSEGGVQPQHF. In DNA form, the CDR3 reads TGTGCCAGCAGTGAGGGCGGGGTACAGCCCCAGCATTTT.

This clone was detected only a few times. The chain employs TRBV9 and TRBJ1-1; D possibly corresponds to TRBD1 (6 bases). With 4 bases removed from V and 5 bases from J, the gap between germline ends came to 15 bases. Looked up from germline, CDR1 is SGDLS and CDR2 is YYNGEE. CDR3 length: 14 residues. CDR3 coding DNA: TGTGCCAGCAGCCCAAGAATAGGGGGAACTGAAGCTTTCTTT. As protein: CASSPRIGGTEAFF.

This sequence joins TRBV28 and TRBJ1-2; 9 bases align to TRBD1. CDR3 length: 15 amino acids. The germline gives CDR1 MDHEN, CDR2 SYDVKM. V lost 6 bases, J lost 5 bases, and 10 bases stayed unmatched. CDR3 residues: CASRRTGGGWYGYTF. The CDR3 DNA sequence: TGTGCCAGCAGGCGCACAGGGGGCGGTTGGTATGGCTACACCTTC.

The chain combines TRBV7-9 with TRBJ1-2, with 10 bases fitting TRBD1. Germline V gene lookup returns CDR1 SEHNR and CDR2 FQNEAQ (reference sequence). With V trimmed by 2 bases and J by 2 bases, 5 bases remained unmatched. The CDR3 is made up of 16 amino acids. In DNA form, the CDR3 reads TGTGCCAGCAGCTTACTAATGGACAGGGGGAACTATGGCTACACCTTC. It yields the protein CASSLLMDRGNYGYTF.

The chain recombines TRBV9 with TRBJ1-6; TRBD1 matches 7 bases. CDR3 length: 14 residues. The junction had 5 bases not matched to a gene; V was cut back by 1 base and J by 10 bases. Per the germline V gene, CDR1 is SGDLS and CDR2 is YYNGEE. CDR3 sequence reads: CASSVKGADSPLHF. The CDR3 DNA is TGTGCCAGCAGCGTAAAGGGGGCAGACTCACCCCTCCACTTT. Filled out from reference TRBV9 and TRBJ1-6, the complete variable domain reads DSGVTQTPKHLITATGQRVTLRCSPRSGDLSVYWYQQSLDQGLQFLIQYYNGEERAKGNILERFSAQQFPDLHSELNLSSLELGDSALYFCASSVKGADSPLHFGNGTRLTVT.

The gene calls are TRBV5-4 and TRBJ2-1, with no clear D. The CDR3 is made up of 13 amino acids. Germline V gene sequence: CDR1 SGHNT, CDR2 YYREEE (reference sequence). V was pared by 4 bases and J by 10 bases, with 15 bases between. For the CDR3, the DNA is TGTGCCAGCAGCCCTTCGACTGCCGGCGAGCAGTTCTTC. Protein sequence: CASSPSTAGEQFF.

V and J are TRBV29-1 and TRBJ2-7, with 11 bases identical to TRBD2. Germline V gene sequence: CDR1 SQVTM, CDR2 ANQGSEA. V lost 5 bases and J lost 3; bases outside the gene matches: 3. The CDR3 loop spans 13 amino acids. The chain's CDR3 is CSVTGTSGYEQYF. The CDR3 nucleotides read TGCAGCGTTACCGGGACTAGCGGCTACGAGCAGTACTTC.

The genes are TRBV2 and TRBJ1-5; unclear D gene. With 1 base removed from V and 2 bases from J, the gap between germline ends came to 9 bases. CDR1 is SNHLY and CDR2 is FYNNEI in the germline V gene. The CDR3 loop spans 15 amino acids. The DNA for the CDR3 is TGTGCCAGCAGTGAAGAGGAGACGGGCAATCAGCCCCAGCATTTT. Encoded protein: CASSEEETGNQPQHF. The whole variable domain, filled in from reference TRBV2 and TRBJ1-5, reads EPEVTQTPSHQVTQMGQEVILRCVPISNHLYFYWYRQILGQKVEFLVSFYNNEISEKSEIFDDQFSVERPDGSNFTLKIRSTKLEDSAMYFCASSEEETGNQPQHFGDGTRLSIL.

The gene calls are TRBV4-1 and TRBJ2-2; 8 bases map to TRBD1. Trimming removed 3 bases from V and 3 bases from J; junction bases left unmatched: 21. This CDR3 comprises 21 residues. Germline V CDR1 and CDR2: MGHRA, YSYEKL. In DNA, the CDR3 is TGCGCCAGCAGCCATACCCGAGGACGTCAGGGGGCGTGGAGGGACACCGGGGAGCTGTTTTTT. Translating it yields CASSHTRGRQGAWRDTGELFF.